The clone carrying this T cell receptor (beta chain) was observed at least ten times. No antigen is known for it. These data originate in a study of glioma-infiltrating T cells. General study results and limits: CDR3 overlap between tissue and blood was very small. Tissue-blood divergence was below expectation in non-neoplastic patients, above in gliomas.

TCR alpha and beta CDR3 regions were amplified from RNA using iRepertoire nested multiplex PCR. Input was about 95-400 ng of tissue mRNA or PBMC total RNA. TCRdb passed the multiplex PCR reads through MiXCR, listing each CDR3 protein once. Of about 93,000 distinct CDR3 sequences listed, about 37% are singletons. Germline values: CDR1 SGHTA, CDR2 FQGTGA. The CDR3 contains 14 residues. Trimming shortened V by 5 bases and J by 1 base, and 11 bases separated the two germline ends. The receptor was isolated from a human donor with low-grade glioma or glioblastoma, undergoing nonglioma brain surgery, or in good health (not recorded which). Sequenced sample: glioma tissue, nonneoplastic brain tissue, or PBMCs (not recorded which). The chain uses TRBV7-3 and TRBJ2-5, with D perhaps TRBD1 (6 bases). The CDR3 nucleotides read TGTGCCAGCAGCGCCCGGGACATCCAAGAGACCCAGTACTTC. Translating it yields CASSARDIQETQYF.